These 20 T cell receptor beta chains were sequenced from one sample in a study of T cell repertoires in cytomegalovirus infection. Each CDR3 protein gets one entry after TCRdb re-called the reads with MiXCR. The sample has 200,000 to 300,000 distinct CDR3 sequences; roughly 9% are singletons. Sequenced sample: PBMCs. These receptors all stem from a human donor in good health (CMV status not recorded). Some clones in this sample may be carry-over from other donors' samples.

This clonotype was counted ten times or more. The V call is TRBV12-3 or TRBV12-4, the J call TRBJ1-4; no clear D. V lost 6 bases and J lost 0, with 11 bases in between. The CDR3 consists of 15 residues. CDR3 in DNA: TGTGCCAGCAGGCAACCGGGAGCAACTAATGAAAAACTGTTTTTT. This codes for CASRQPGATNEKLFF.

This clonotype has more than one count but fewer than ten. V is TRBV28 and J is TRBJ1-1; D is uncertain. Germline V lookup: CDR1 MDHEN, CDR2 SYDVKM. The CDR3 has 13 amino acids. Trimming left V 6 bases short and J 0 bases short, with 8 bases between. In DNA, the CDR3 is TGTGCCAGCAGCCCACCAGTGAACACTGAAGCTTTCTTT. Translating it yields CASSPPVNTEAFF. The full variable domain, in which reference TRBV28 and TRBJ1-1 provide the parts outside the CDR3, is DVKVTQSSRYLVKRTGEKVFLECVQDMDHENMFWYRQDPGLGLRLIYFSYDVKMKEKGDIPEGYSVSREKKERFSLILESASTNQTSMYLCASSPPVNTEAFFGQGTRLTVV.

V gene TRBV20-1 combines with J gene TRBJ2-7; TRBD2 matches at 7 bases. The V and J ends lost 5 bases and 3 bases, in that order; junction bases with no gene match: 10. The germline gives CDR1 DFQATT, CDR2 SNEGSKA (reference sequence). This CDR3 comprises 14 residues. CDR3 nucleotides: TGCAGTGCTGGGAGGGAATTCTGGATCTACGAGCAGTACTTC. Translation gives CSAGREFWIYEQYF.

This clonotype was seen at least ten times. The gene calls are TRBV7-2 and TRBJ2-5, with 10 bases aligning to TRBD1. This CDR3 is 16 amino acids long. V was clipped by 6 bases and J by 3 bases; unmatched bases: 10. CDR1 and CDR2 from the germline V gene are SGHTA and FQGNSA. CDR3: CASSLRDRGLKETQYF. CDR3 nucleotide sequence: TGTGCCAGCAGTCTCCGGGACAGGGGCCTTAAAGAGACCCAGTACTTC.

This clonotype appeared many times. The gene calls are TRBV7-2 and TRBJ1-2; D perhaps matches TRBD1 (5 bases). In germline, CDR1 is SGHTA, CDR2 FQGNSA. This CDR3 has 15 amino acids. V was shortened by 0 bases and J by 7 bases, with 15 bases between the two germline ends. CDR3 residues: CASSLAVGERGGYTF. In DNA, the CDR3 is TGTGCCAGCAGCTTAGCGGTAGGGGAAAGAGGTGGCTACACCTTC. The whole variable domain, filled in from reference TRBV7-2 and TRBJ1-2, reads GAGVSQSPSNKVTEKGKDVELRCDPISGHTALYWYRQSLGQGLEFLIYFQGNSAPDKSGLPSDRFSAERTGGSVSTLTIQRTQQEDSAVYLCASSLAVGERGGYTFGSGTRLTVV.

V gene TRBV6-1 combines with J gene TRBJ1-4; 8 positions match TRBD1. The ends lost 6 bases at V and 8 bases at J; junction bases unmatched: 17. The CDR3 extends over 17 amino acids. Germline V gene data show CDR1 as MNHNS and CDR2 as SASEGT. CDR3 region: CASSPVAGGFGGEKLFF. In nucleotides, the CDR3 is TGTGCCAGCAGCCCCGTGGCAGGGGGCTTCGGTGGGGAAAAACTGTTTTTT.

The table lists this clonotype with many counts. The chain links TRBV4-3 to TRBJ2-3; TRBD2 matches at 8 bases. There are 18 residues in the CDR3. The V gene's germline CDR1 is LGHNA and CDR2 YSLEER. The V segment lost 1 base and the J segment 1 base; nucleotides outside the gene matches: 10. The CDR3 spells CASSQGGAGGPRTDTQYF. The DNA of the CDR3 is TGCGCCAGCAGCCAAGGGGGGGCGGGGGGACCCCGCACAGATACGCAGTATTTT.

This clonotype showed up just a few times. This chain's CDR3 is CASSLFGQGAFSYEQYF. The CDR3 nucleotides read TGTGCCAGCAGTTTATTCGGCCAGGGGGCCTTCTCCTACGAGCAGTACTTC. The V and J genes are TRBV28 and TRBJ2-7; TRBD1 matches at 8 bases. CDR1 is MDHEN, CDR2 SYDVKM, per germline. V trimming: 1 base; J trimming: 0 bases; junction bases outside the gene matches: 8. The CDR3 spans 17 residues.

This clonotype has at least ten counts. V gene TRBV7-4 combines with J gene TRBJ2-2; TRBD1 matches 7 bases. The CDR3 is made up of 14 amino acids. V trimming: 5 bases; J trimming: 3 bases; junction bases outside the gene matches: 3. CDR1 and CDR2 (germline): SGHVT, SQSDAQ. The CDR3 sequence is CASSLTGDTGELFF. For the CDR3, the DNA is TGTGCCAGCAGCCTCACAGGGGACACCGGGGAGCTGTTTTTT.

The chain employs TRBV29-1 and TRBJ2-7, with TRBD1 matching 7 bases. The CDR3 loop spans 13 amino acids. V lost 7 bases, J lost 1 base, and 7 bases stayed unmatched. Germline loops: CDR1 SQVTM, CDR2 ANQGSEA. The CDR3 sequence: CSANRDSSYEQYF. CDR3 bases: TGCAGCGCCAACCGGGACAGTTCCTACGAGCAGTACTTC.

This clonotype was detected many times. The J gene is TRBJ1-1, the V gene TRBV7-8, with TRBD1 as a possible D gene (5 bases). In germline, CDR1 is SGHVS, CDR2 FQNEAQ. The V end was cut by 0 bases, the J end by 3 bases, with 17 bases between. There are 17 residues in the CDR3. CDR3 sequence: CASSLAHQAGGYTEAFF. CDR3 in DNA: TGTGCCAGCAGCTTAGCGCACCAGGCCGGGGGATACACTGAAGCTTTCTTT.

This clonotype was found many times. The gene calls are TRBV7-2 and TRBJ2-1; 7 nucleotides agree with TRBD1. CDR1 is SGHTA and CDR2 is FQGNSA in the germline V gene. The CDR3 contains 15 residues. The V and J ends lost 3 bases and 5 bases, in that order; junction bases with no gene match: 7. DNA of the CDR3: TGTGCCAGCAGCTTTGGCACAGGGGCAAACAATGAGCAGTTCTTC. Translated, it gives CASSFGTGANNEQFF.

This clonotype was counted many times. V is TRBV7-2 and J is TRBJ1-1; D is unresolved. CDR1 and CDR2 from the germline V gene are SGHTA and FQGNSA. The ends were cut back, 2 bases at V and 1 base at J, with 5 bases in the middle. This CDR3 region has 13 residues. The CDR3 sequence: CASSLWGNTEAFF. The CDR3 DNA follows: TGTGCCAGCAGCTTATGGGGGAACACTGAAGCTTTCTTT.

This clonotype was seen a handful of times. The chain employs TRBV29-1 and TRBJ1-3; TRBD1 is a possible D gene (5 bases). The V gene lost 5 bases and the J gene lost 2 bases, with 10 bases spanning the gap. CDR3 length: 13 residues. Germline V CDR1 and CDR2: SQVTM, ANQGSEA. CDR3 protein: CSVRGDPGNTIYF. CDR3 sequence (DNA): TGCAGCGTTCGAGGGGATCCTGGAAACACCATATATTTT.

This clonotype appeared many times. V gene TRBV7-2 combines with J gene TRBJ1-5; TRBD1 is a possible D gene (6 bases). The germline V and J ends were trimmed by 3 bases and 6 bases, with 15 bases remaining between them. This CDR3 comprises 15 residues. Germline V gene lookup returns CDR1 SGHTA and CDR2 FQGNSA. CDR3 residues: CASSLNRDQLQPQHF. The CDR3 bases are TGTGCCAGCAGCTTGAACAGGGACCAGCTTCAGCCCCAGCATTTT.

The genes are TRBV7-8 and TRBJ2-2; either TRBD1 or TRBD2 may supply D (6 bases each). Germline V gives CDR1 SGHVS, CDR2 FQNEAQ. The CDR3 is 16 residues long. Trimming took off 3 bases at V and 5 bases at J, with 16 bases between the two ends. The CDR3 region is CASSLGGRVKTGELFF. DNA of the CDR3: TGTGCCAGCAGCTTGGGGGGCAGGGTGAAAACCGGGGAGCTGTTTTTT. Full variable domain (outside the CDR3, taken from reference TRBV7-8 and TRBJ2-2): GAGVSQSPRYKVAKRGQDVALRCDPISGHVSLFWYQQALGQGPEFLTYFQNEAQLDKSGLPSDRFFAERPEGSVSTLKIQRTQQEDSAVYLCASSLGGRVKTGELFFGEGSRLTVL.

The rearrangement links TRBV3-1 to TRBJ1-1; D uncertain. The CDR3 is 12 amino acids. Per germline, CDR1 LGHDT and CDR2 YNNKEL (reference sequence). Trimming shortened V by 3 bases and J by 6 bases, and 8 bases separated the two germline ends. CDR3 sequence reads: CASSQVRAEAFF. The CDR3 DNA sequence: TGTGCCAGCAGCCAGGTGAGAGCTGAAGCTTTCTTT.

This clonotype occurred many times. This rearrangement joins TRBV6-2 or TRBV6-3 to TRBJ1-2, with 10 positions matching TRBD1. The trim removed 5 bases at V and 4 bases at J, leaving 13 bases unmatched. Germline-derived CDR1 and CDR2 are MNHEY and SVGEGT. This CDR3 has 17 residues. In DNA form, the CDR3 reads TGTGCCAGCAGTACCCGACAGGGGGCCCAGTTACTCTATGGCTACACCTTC. Encoded protein: CASSTRQGAQLLYGYTF.

This clonotype showed up many times. V usage is TRBV4-1 and J usage is TRBJ2-3; D may be TRBD2 (6 bases). CDR3 size: 17 residues. Trimming pared 1 base from V and 0 bases from J, leaving 14 bases between. The germline CDR1 and CDR2 sequences are MGHRA and YSYEKL. The CDR3 here is CASSQGDSSASTDTQYF. The CDR3, as DNA: TGCGCCAGCAGCCAAGGGGACTCTAGCGCCAGCACAGATACGCAGTATTTT.

This clonotype was observed a few times. The chain uses TRBV18 and TRBJ2-7; TRBD2 agrees at 12 bases. CDR1 and CDR2 (germline): KGHSH, LQKENI. Germline trimming cut 6 bases from V and 7 bases from J; bases unmatched to any gene: 7. This CDR3 comprises 14 residues. The CDR3 DNA reads as TGTGCCAGCTCCCTGGGACTAGCGGGTCGGGAGCAGTACTTC. Translated, it gives CASSLGLAGREQYF.